The clone carrying this T cell receptor (beta chain) was counted only a few times. The sample belongs to a study of regulatory T cells in long-lasting Graves disease. Construction of TCR beta libraries relied on iRepertoire HTBI primers and on Arm-PCR targeting CDR3 regions. MiXCR was run by TCRdb on the multiplex PCR reads, yielding one entry per CDR3 protein. Found here are 350,000 to 500,000 distinct CDR3 sequences, 13% to 15% of them singletons; the top ten hold about a sixth. Indicated time point: newly diagnosed GD, antithyroid drugs for less than 3 months. Following extraction of RNA from PBMCs, that RNA was used to make the TCR library. The same sample was also studied in work on T cells in Graves' hyperthyroidism and ophthalmopathy. That study adds: Carried out on the TCR CDR3, a first-round RT-PCR used the HTBI primer set. Blood held most thyroid clonotypes expanded above 0.001 frequency.

This receptor was obtained from a woman aged 45-65 years with Graves disease. The sequences come from peripheral blood mononuclear cells (PBMCs), collected at new diagnosis, from a patient treated with antithyroid drugs.

The CDR3 DNA sequence: TGTGCCATCAGTGAGAGTCCCACGAACACCGGGGAGCTGTTTTTT. Residues: CAISESPTNTGELFF. The genes are TRBV10-3 and TRBJ2-2, with D uncertain. Trimming took 2 bases from V and 0 from J, leaving 7 bases between them. The CDR3 spans 15 residues. CDR1 and CDR2 from the germline V gene are ENHRY and SYGVKD.